Listed below are T cell receptor beta chains from one sample, sequenced in a study of blood T cell repertoires in COVID-19. Sequencing was performed with immunoSEQ multiplex PCR; in TCRdb, only in-frame clones are kept and a portion is missing. This sample has under 350,000 clones, with around nine tenths found just once. Sequencing was performed on peripheral blood. The receptors were gathered from a man aged 35-49 years with acute or convalescent COVID-19. Both conserved end residues are part of each CDR3. The order of the fields is CDR3 length, V gene, J gene, clone size, D gene, CDR3 DNA, CDR3 protein. A D gene is named only where the DNA matches it firmly. Rows give clone size only sometimes, using once, few, many, or a class for an expanded clone.

>14|TRBV6-5|TRBJ1-2|-|TRBD1
TGTGCCAGCGGGCCGGACAGGGAGAACTATGGCTACACCTTC
CASGPDRENYGYTF
>13|TRBV5-1|TRBJ1-1|-|-
TGCGCCAGCAGCTTTCAGGGTAACACTGAAGCTTTCTTT
CASSFQGNTEAFF
>16|TRBV12-5|TRBJ1-1|once|-
TGTGCTAGTGGTTTGGGAGGACCGGGGATGAACACTGAAGCTTTCTTT
CASGLGGPGMNTEAFF
>18|TRBV5-1|TRBJ1-4|-|TRBD1
TGCGCCAGCAGCTGGAGGACGGGACAGGGGGCTGCTAATGAAAAACTGTTTTTT
CASSWRTGQGAANEKLFF
>14|TRBV6-4|TRBJ2-7|-|-
TGTGCCAGCAGCCCAGACAGGAGCTCCTACGAGCAGTACTTC
CASSPDRSSYEQYF
>13|TRBV6-5|TRBJ2-7|-|-
TGTGCCAGCAGTTACTCCGTCCGGGGTGAGCAGTACTTC
CASSYSVRGEQYF
>13|TRBV2|TRBJ2-7|-|TRBD1
TGTGCCAGCGGCGGGACAGGGGGCTACGAGCAGTACTTC
CASGGTGGYEQYF
>13|TRBV7-2|TRBJ1-1|-|-
TGTGCCAGCAGCTTCTCTACAGGCCCGCGAGCTTTCTTT
CASSFSTGPRAFF
>15|TRBV11-2|TRBJ1-1|-|-
TGTGCCAGCAGCTCCTACAGGGAGGGGAACACTGAAGCTTTCTTT
CASSSYREGNTEAFF
>16|TRBV5-1|TRBJ2-2|-|-
TGCGCCAGCAGCCCGGTTAACCAACCGAACACCGGGGAGCTGTTTTTT
CASSPVNQPNTGELFF
>16|TRBV3-1/TRBV3-2|TRBJ1-2|-|-
TGTGCCAGCAGCCCGCGACAAGGCCCAGCTAACTATGGCTACACCTTC
CASSPRQGPANYGYTF
>14|TRBV2|TRBJ1-5|-|-
TGTGCCAGCAGTGGGCCATTAGGGGATCAGCCCCAGCATTTT
CASSGPLGDQPQHF
>13|TRBV30|TRBJ1-2|-|-
TGTGCCTGGAGTGTGGGGGGACTTGGAGGCTACACCTTC
CAWSVGGLGGYTF
>13|TRBV29-1|TRBJ2-1|-|TRBD1
TGCAGCGGTCGGGACAGGAGAGCCGGTGAGCAGTTCTTC
CSGRDRRAGEQFF
>14|TRBV5-4|TRBJ1-2|-|TRBD1
TGTGCCAGCAGCTCCGTACAGGGGGACTATGGCTACACCTTC
CASSSVQGDYGYTF
>13|TRBV5-5|TRBJ1-2|-|TRBD1
TGTGCCAGCAGCTTGGGGGACAGATATGGCTACACCTTC
CASSLGDRYGYTF
>16|TRBV5-1|TRBJ1-6|-|-
TGCGCCAGCAGCTTGGACAGGGTGGGATTGGGTTCACCCCTCCACTTT
CASSLDRVGLGSPLHF
>17|TRBV4-1|TRBJ1-5|-|-
TGCGCCAGCAGCCAATTCGGACAGACTGATAGCAATCAGCCCCAGCATTTT
CASSQFGQTDSNQPQHF
>13|TRBV6-5|TRBJ1-4|-|-
TGTGCCAGCAGTTCCCTTTTAAATGAAAAACTGTTTTTT
CASSSLLNEKLFF
>15|TRBV5-4|TRBJ1-5|few|TRBD1
TGTGCCAGCAGCCTGGGACAGGGTATCGATCAGCCCCAGCATTTT
CASSLGQGIDQPQHF
>13|TRBV5-1|TRBJ1-2|-|-
TGCGCCAGCAGCTTGGGCACAGTTCAAGGCTACACCTTC
CASSLGTVQGYTF